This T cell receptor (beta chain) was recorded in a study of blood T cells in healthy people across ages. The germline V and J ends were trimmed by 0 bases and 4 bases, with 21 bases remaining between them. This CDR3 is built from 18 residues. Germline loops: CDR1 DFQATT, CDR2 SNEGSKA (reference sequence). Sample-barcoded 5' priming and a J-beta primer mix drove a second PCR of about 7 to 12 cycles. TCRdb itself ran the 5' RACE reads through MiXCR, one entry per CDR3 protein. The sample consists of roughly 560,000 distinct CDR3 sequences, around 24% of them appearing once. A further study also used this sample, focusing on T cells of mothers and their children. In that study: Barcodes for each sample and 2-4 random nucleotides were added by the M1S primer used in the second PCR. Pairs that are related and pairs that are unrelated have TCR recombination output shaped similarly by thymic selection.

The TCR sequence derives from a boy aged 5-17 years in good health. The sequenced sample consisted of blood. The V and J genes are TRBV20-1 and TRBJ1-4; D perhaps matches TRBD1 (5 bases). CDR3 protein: CSARDISGTGGLNEKLFF. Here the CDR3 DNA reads TGCAGTGCTAGAGATATTTCCGGGACTGGAGGACTTAATGAAAAACTGTTTTTT.